The T cell receptor (beta chain) under discussion was sequenced for a study of T-cell memory formation after mild COVID-19. From the 5' RACE reads, TCRdb called clonotypes with MiXCR, one entry per CDR3 protein. The sample has approximately 88,000 distinct CDR3 sequences, 20% to 30% seen once. The V gene's germline CDR1 is SEHNR and CDR2 FQNEAQ (reference sequence). The CDR3 has 16 residues. Trimming at V came to 1 base and at J to 4 bases, leaving 7 bases not matched to a gene. This clonotype was detected only a few times. This TCR came from a man between 18 and 35 years old who had mild COVID-19 (a few samples of this study predate the infection). Cell type and time point are not known. The chain recombines TRBV7-9 with TRBJ2-1; 7 bases align to TRBD2. The specimen was PBMCs or a T cell subset sorted from them (not recorded which). CDR3 DNA sequence: TGTGCCAGCAGCTTAGTAAGTTATAGCGGGTACAATGAGCAGTTCTTC. It is translated as CASSLVSYSGYNEQFF.